One sample yielded the 4 T cell receptor beta chains listed below, sequenced in a study of human T cells and chemical hapten exposure. TCRdb analysed the RACE reads with MiXCR anew, one entry per CDR3 protein. The table lists tens of thousands of distinct CDR3 sequences, 8.5% to 10% of them singletons. Stated time point: pre-sensitization, week 0. Noted treatment: therapeutic diphenylcyclopropenone sensitization with weekly scalp DPC. The sequences come from whole blood, collected in connection with sensitization to the hapten diphenylcyclopropenone (DPC). The source of these receptors is a woman aged 35 to 49 with alopecia areata. Some clones in this sample may be carry-over from other donors' samples.

This clonotype has only a few counts. J is TRBJ2-5 and V is TRBV18; D unresolved. V gave up 3 bases and J gave up 5 bases, with 7 bases separating them. Germline CDR1 KGHSH, CDR2 LQKENI. The CDR3 loop spans 12 amino acids. The CDR3 reads CASSPQKETQYF. CDR3 nucleotides: TGTGCCAGCTCACCCCAGAAGGAGACCCAGTACTTC.

The chain links TRBV25-1 to TRBJ2-3; 8 bases match TRBD1. J gave up 4 bases and V 6 bases, and 3 bases lay outside the gene matches. CDR1 is MGHDK, CDR2 SYGVNS, per germline. The CDR3 is 13 amino acids. The CDR3 DNA sequence: TGTGCCAGCAGCAAACAGGGGGCAGATACGCAGTATTTT. This encodes CASSKQGADTQYF.

The table lists this clonotype with a few counts. CDR3 nucleotide sequence: TGTGCCAGTAGTACTGGGGACAGGCTCCCTAATCGCAATCAGCCCCAGCATTTT. It is translated as CASSTGDRLPNRNQPQHF. V is TRBV19 and J is TRBJ1-5, with TRBD1 matching 8 bases. Germline CDR1 is LNHDA and CDR2 is SQIVND (reference sequence). V lost 4 bases and J lost 2; bases outside the gene matches: 13. This CDR3 contains 18 residues. The full variable domain, with the rest looked up from reference TRBV19 and TRBJ1-5, is DGGITQSPKYLFRKEGQNVTLSCEQNLNHDAMYWYRQDPGQGLRLIYYSQIVNDFQKGDIAEGYSVSREKKESFPLTVTSAQKNPTAFYLCASSTGDRLPNRNQPQHFGDGTRLSIL.

This clonotype was found many times. J is TRBJ2-2 and V is TRBV11-1; possibly TRBD1 for D (5 bases). V was shortened by 2 bases and J by 4 bases, with 11 bases between the two germline ends. This CDR3 is built from 15 residues. Germline V gene data show CDR1 as SGHAT and CDR2 as FQDESV (reference sequence). The CDR3 protein is CASSLQGMITGELFF. The CDR3, as DNA: TGTGCCAGCAGCTTACAGGGAATGATCACCGGGGAGCTGTTTTTT.